Each of the 22 T cell receptor beta chains below was sequenced from the same sample in a study of graft-versus-host responses after intestinal transplantation. The method was immunoSEQ multiplex PCR; TCRdb's version includes in-frame clones alone and lacks a portion of them. The table has around 100,000 clones, 91% seen once. Their antigens remain unidentified. Source: unstimulated CD4+ T cells sorted from spleen or lymph node cells, taken before transplant. The receptors originated from a human donor who was the organ donor for an intestinal transplant.

The chain has TRBV4-1 and TRBJ1-2; 7 bases align to TRBD1. This CDR3 is 13 amino acids long. Looked up from germline, CDR1 is MGHRA and CDR2 is YSYEKL. V dropped 4 bases and J dropped 9; count of bases not matched to a gene: 8. CDR3: CASSPSRQGSYTF. In nucleotides, the CDR3 is TGCGCCAGCAGCCCAAGCCGACAGGGAAGCTACACCTTC.

The chain uses TRBV5-6 and TRBJ2-3; 9 bases are a match to TRBD1. This CDR3 is built from 15 residues. Per germline, CDR1 SGHDT and CDR2 YYEEEE. V lost 5 bases, J lost 2 bases, and 6 bases stayed unmatched. The CDR3 DNA reads as TGTGCCAGCAGTGGACGGGACAGGGCCACAGATACGCAGTATTTT. This encodes CASSGRDRATDTQYF. Complete variable domain (other parts from reference TRBV5-6 and TRBJ2-3): DAGVTQSPTHLIKTRGQQVTLRCSPKSGHDTVSWYQQALGQGPQFIFQYYEEEERQRGNFPDRFSGHQFPNYSSELNVNALLLGDSALYLCASSGRDRATDTQYFGPGTRLTVL.

This sequence joins TRBV5-1 and TRBJ2-2, with TRBD1 identical over 9 bases. Germline lookup yields CDR1 SGHRS and CDR2 YFSETQ. With V trimmed by 4 bases and J by 6 bases, 10 bases remained unmatched. The CDR3 loop spans 16 amino acids. CDR3 residues: CASSVNPGQGSGELFF. The DNA of the CDR3 is TGCGCCAGCAGCGTGAACCCGGGACAGGGATCCGGGGAGCTGTTTTTT.

The gene calls are TRBV5-1 and TRBJ1-1, with D uncertain. The V gene's germline CDR1 is SGHRS and CDR2 YFSETQ. The CDR3 is 15 residues long. Between the trimmed V and J ends, which lost 0 bases and 1 base, there was a span of 10 bases. The CDR3 protein is CASSLDRAGNTEAFF. The CDR3 region has the DNA TGCGCCAGCAGCTTGGATAGGGCGGGGAACACTGAAGCTTTCTTT.

The gene calls are TRBV7-9 and TRBJ2-7; D is perhaps TRBD1 (6 bases). The CDR3 is 15 amino acids. V was shortened by 4 bases and J by 2 bases, with 15 bases between the two germline ends. In germline, CDR1 is SEHNR, CDR2 FQNEAQ (reference sequence). The CDR3 here is CASSSGQILPYEQYF. The CDR3 nucleotides read TGTGCCAGCAGCTCTGGACAGATACTACCCTACGAGCAGTACTTC.

V gene TRBV11-2 combines with J gene TRBJ2-7, with TRBD1 matching 9 bases. The trim removed 2 bases at V and 6 bases at J, leaving 2 bases unmatched. CDR3 length: 13 amino acids. CDR1 is SGHAT and CDR2 is FQNNGV in the germline V gene. CDR3 nucleotides: TGTGCCAGCAGCTTACACAGGGGGCGCGAGCAGTACTTC. It yields the protein CASSLHRGREQYF.

This sequence joins TRBV10-3 and TRBJ1-5, with TRBD1 identical over 8 bases. Looked up from germline, CDR1 is ENHRY and CDR2 is SYGVKD. V dropped 6 bases and J dropped 1; count of bases not matched to a gene: 2. The length of the CDR3 is 14 residues. The CDR3 DNA is TGTGCCATCAGCAGACAGGGGAGCAATCAGCCCCAGCATTTT. Residues: CAISRQGSNQPQHF.

CDR3 DNA sequence: TGTGCCAGCAGCCGTCCCCGGAGGAACATTCAGTACTTC. Translated, it gives CASSRPRRNIQYF. The rearrangement links TRBV5-6 to TRBJ2-4; possibly TRBD2 for D (5 bases). Trimming cost V 4 bases and J 7 bases, with 12 bases left between them. Per germline, CDR1 SGHDT and CDR2 YYEEEE. CDR3 length: 13 residues.

The CDR3 nucleotides are TGTGCCAGCAGCTTAGTGGGGACAGGGGACTATGGCTACACCTTC. Protein product: CASSLVGTGDYGYTF. V and J are TRBV7-2 and TRBJ1-2; 10 bases agree with TRBD1. In germline, CDR1 is SGHTA, CDR2 FQGNSA. The CDR3 extends over 15 amino acids. V lost 1 base, J lost 3 bases, and 2 bases stayed unmatched.

The chain uses TRBV6-5 and TRBJ2-3; a possible D gene is TRBD1 (5 bases). The ends were cut back, 6 bases at V and 0 bases at J, with 10 bases in the middle. CDR1 is MNHEY and CDR2 is SVGAGI in the germline V gene. The CDR3 runs to 14 residues. CDR3 residues: CASRATASTDTQYF. The CDR3, as DNA: TGTGCCAGCAGGGCGACAGCTAGCACAGATACGCAGTATTTT.

The chain links TRBV11-2 to TRBJ2-3; D not certain. This CDR3 has 14 amino acids. The V end was cut by 4 bases, the J end by 0 bases, with 8 bases between. Looked up from germline, CDR1 is SGHAT and CDR2 is FQNNGV. The CDR3 bases are TGTGCCAGCAGCTCCCTTCGGAGCACAGATACGCAGTATTTT. Translation gives CASSSLRSTDTQYF.

The rearrangement joins TRBV4-1 to TRBJ1-6; 8 bases fit TRBD1. V shed 6 bases, J shed 6 bases, and the junction held 19 bases outside the gene matches. Germline V lookup: CDR1 MGHRA, CDR2 YSYEKL. The CDR3 length is 19 residues. CDR3 amino acids: CASRQTLVSGGEFNSPLHF. The CDR3 bases are TGCGCCAGCAGACAAACGTTGGTTTCAGGGGGCGAATTTAATTCACCCCTCCACTTT.

The gene calls are TRBV29-1 and TRBJ2-7, with D perhaps TRBD1 (6 bases). CDR1 and CDR2 (germline): SQVTM, ANQGSEA. V lost 6 bases and J lost 6, with 15 bases in between. This CDR3 contains 12 residues. The chain's CDR3 is CSVGDKGGEQYF. CDR3 DNA sequence: TGCAGCGTGGGGGACAAAGGGGGCGAGCAGTACTTC.

The gene calls are TRBV4-1 and TRBJ2-1, with D perhaps TRBD2 (7 bases). The CDR3 loop spans 17 amino acids. From germline, CDR1 is MGHRA and CDR2 YSYEKL. V was pared by 0 bases and J by 4 bases, with 16 bases between. The CDR3 is CASSQEASAGTYNEQFF. Here the CDR3 DNA reads TGCGCCAGCAGCCAAGAGGCGTCAGCGGGGACATACAATGAGCAGTTCTTC.

This chain connects TRBV28 to TRBJ2-1, with 9 bases identical to TRBD2. J was trimmed by 1 base and V by 3 bases; bases with no gene match: 10. This CDR3 is 18 amino acids long. The germline V gene has CDR1 MDHEN and CDR2 SYDVKM. The CDR3 loop reads CASSFIPQRGVSYNEQFF. In DNA, the CDR3 is TGTGCCAGCAGTTTTATACCCCAGCGGGGGGTATCCTACAATGAGCAGTTCTTC.

This sequence joins TRBV7-3 and TRBJ2-5, with TRBD2 matching 8 bases. The last part of the DNA fits TRBJ2-7 better; the J call may be wrong. The CDR3 sequence is 15 residues long. Germline V CDR1 and CDR2: SGHTA, FQGTGA. The CDR3 loop reads CASSLERGPTYEQYF. CDR3 DNA: TGTGCCAGCAGCCTTGAGCGGGGGCCGACCTACGAGCAGTACTTC.

The gene calls are TRBV7-9 and TRBJ1-1, with TRBD1 identical over 7 bases. The J segment lost 3 bases and the V segment lost 5 bases, leaving 9 bases of the junction unmatched. Germline V lookup: CDR1 SEHNR, CDR2 FQNEAQ (reference sequence). The CDR3 is 15 amino acids. Here the CDR3 reads CASSARGTDHTEAFF. DNA for the CDR3: TGTGCCAGCAGCGCCCGCGGGACAGACCACACTGAAGCTTTCTTT.

The CDR3 loop reads CASSPPSGEAFF. In DNA, the CDR3 is TGCGCCAGCAGCCCCCCCTCGGGAGAAGCTTTCTTT. The rearrangement uses TRBV5-1 and TRBJ1-1; D is ambiguous. Germline V gene lookup returns CDR1 SGHRS and CDR2 YFSETQ. CDR3 length: 12 residues. Between the trimmed V and J ends, which lost 4 bases and 8 bases, there was a span of 12 bases. Full variable domain (missing parts from reference TRBV5-1 and TRBJ1-1): KAGVTQTPRYLIKTRGQQVTLSCSPISGHRSVSWYQQTPGQGLQFLFEYFSETQRNKGNFPGRFSGRQFSNSRSEMNVSTLELGDSALYLCASSPPSGEAFFGQGTRLTVV.

This sequence joins TRBV5-1 and TRBJ1-2; 9 nucleotides line up with TRBD1. The CDR3 is 16 residues long. Germline CDR1 and CDR2: SGHRS and YFSETQ. V lost 3 bases to trimming and J lost 7 bases; unmatched junction nucleotides: 13. CDR3 coding DNA: TGCGCCAGCAGCTGGTACCTGTCCGGGACAGGGACTGGCTACACCTTC. This encodes CASSWYLSGTGTGYTF.

In its sample, this clone was seen a few times. The V call is TRBV4-2, the J call TRBJ1-2; no firm D call. In germline, CDR1 is LGHNA, CDR2 YNFKEQ. V was shortened by 0 bases and J by 0 bases, with 2 bases between the two germline ends. The CDR3 runs 13 residues. CDR3 residues: CASSQDTNYGYTF. DNA for the CDR3: TGTGCCAGCAGCCAAGACACTAACTATGGCTACACCTTC.

The genes are TRBV5-1 and TRBJ1-4; no clear D gene. Looked up from germline, CDR1 is SGHRS and CDR2 is YFSETQ. Trimming left V 4 bases short and J 0 bases short, with 10 bases between. CDR3 length: 15 residues. CDR3 in DNA: TGCGCCAGCAGCCGAACTGTTGCAACTAATGAAAAACTGTTTTTT. The encoded protein is CASSRTVATNEKLFF. Supplemented by reference TRBV5-1 and TRBJ1-4, the full variable domain reads KAGVTQTPRYLIKTRGQQVTLSCSPISGHRSVSWYQQTPGQGLQFLFEYFSETQRNKGNFPGRFSGRQFSNSRSEMNVSTLELGDSALYLCASSRTVATNEKLFFGSGTQLSVL.

The chain recombines TRBV19 with TRBJ2-7; TRBD1 might be the D (5 bases). Germline assignment: CDR1 LNHDA and CDR2 SQIVND (reference sequence). Trimming pared 6 bases from V and 3 bases from J, leaving 18 bases between. CDR3 size: 15 residues. CDR3 sequence reads: CASSRGHILSYEQYF. CDR3 bases: TGTGCCAGTAGCCGTGGACATATCTTGAGCTACGAGCAGTACTTC.